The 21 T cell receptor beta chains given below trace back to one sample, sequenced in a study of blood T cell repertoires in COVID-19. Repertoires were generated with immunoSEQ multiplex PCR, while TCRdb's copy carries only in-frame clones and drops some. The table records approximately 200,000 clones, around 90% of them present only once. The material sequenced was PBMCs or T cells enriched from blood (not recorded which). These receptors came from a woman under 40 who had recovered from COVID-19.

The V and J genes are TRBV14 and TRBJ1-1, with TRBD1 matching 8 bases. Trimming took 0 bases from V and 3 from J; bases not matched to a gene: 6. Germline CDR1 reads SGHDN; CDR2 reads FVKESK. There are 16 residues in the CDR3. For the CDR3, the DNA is TGTGCCAGCAGCCAAGAATGGGACAGGCCGGACACTGAAGCTTTCTTT. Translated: CASSQEWDRPDTEAFF.

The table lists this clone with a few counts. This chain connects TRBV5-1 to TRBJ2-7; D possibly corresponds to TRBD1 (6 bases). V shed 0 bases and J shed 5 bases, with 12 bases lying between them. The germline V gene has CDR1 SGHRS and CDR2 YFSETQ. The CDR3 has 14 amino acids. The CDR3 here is CASSLGGQWDEQYF. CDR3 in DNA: TGCGCCAGCAGCTTGGGTGGACAGTGGGACGAGCAGTACTTC.

CDR3 DNA: TGCAGCGTTCCAAGGACTAGCGGGGGGGTGACTAGCACAGATACGCAGTATTTT. It specifies CSVPRTSGGVTSTDTQYF. The rearrangement uses TRBV29-1 and TRBJ2-3, with 15 bases aligning to TRBD2. The CDR3 has 18 amino acids. Germline CDR1 is SQVTM and CDR2 is ANQGSEA. With V trimmed by 5 bases and J by 0 bases, 9 bases remained unmatched.

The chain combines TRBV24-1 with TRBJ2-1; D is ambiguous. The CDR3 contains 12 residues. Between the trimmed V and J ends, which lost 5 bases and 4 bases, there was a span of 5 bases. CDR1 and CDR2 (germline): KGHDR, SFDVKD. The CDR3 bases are TGTGCCACCAGTGGTCAGTACAATGAGCAGTTCTTC. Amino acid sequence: CATSGQYNEQFF.

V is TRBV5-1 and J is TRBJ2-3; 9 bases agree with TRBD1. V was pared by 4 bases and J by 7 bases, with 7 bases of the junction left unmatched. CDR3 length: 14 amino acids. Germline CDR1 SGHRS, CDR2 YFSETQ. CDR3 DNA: TGCGCCAGCAGCCGCGGGACAGGGACGAATACGCAGTATTTT. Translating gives CASSRGTGTNTQYF.

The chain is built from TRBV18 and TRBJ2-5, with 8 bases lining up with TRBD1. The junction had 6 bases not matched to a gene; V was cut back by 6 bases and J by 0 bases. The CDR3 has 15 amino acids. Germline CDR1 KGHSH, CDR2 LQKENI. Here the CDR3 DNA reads TGTGCCAGCTCGTTCGGGACAGGCAACCAAGAGACCCAGTACTTC. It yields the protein CASSFGTGNQETQYF.

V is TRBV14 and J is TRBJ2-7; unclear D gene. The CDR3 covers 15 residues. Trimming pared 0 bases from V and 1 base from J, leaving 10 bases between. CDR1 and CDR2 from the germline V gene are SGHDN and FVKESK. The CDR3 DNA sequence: TGTGCCAGCAGCCAAGAGGTTGGGCGATCCTACGAGCAGTACTTC. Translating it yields CASSQEVGRSYEQYF.

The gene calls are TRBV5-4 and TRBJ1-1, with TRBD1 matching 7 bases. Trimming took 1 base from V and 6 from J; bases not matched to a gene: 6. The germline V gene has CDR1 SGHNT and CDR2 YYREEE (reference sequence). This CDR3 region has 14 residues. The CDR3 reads CASSLTRGQPEAFF. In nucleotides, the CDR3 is TGTGCCAGCAGCTTGACCCGGGGACAGCCTGAAGCTTTCTTT.

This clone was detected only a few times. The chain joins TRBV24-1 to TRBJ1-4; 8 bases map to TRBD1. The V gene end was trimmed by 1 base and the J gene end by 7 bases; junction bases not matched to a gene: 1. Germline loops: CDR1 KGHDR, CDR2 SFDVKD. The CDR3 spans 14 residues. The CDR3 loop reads CATSDFRGREKLFF. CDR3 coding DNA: TGTGCCACCAGTGATTTCAGGGGGCGTGAAAAACTGTTTTTT.

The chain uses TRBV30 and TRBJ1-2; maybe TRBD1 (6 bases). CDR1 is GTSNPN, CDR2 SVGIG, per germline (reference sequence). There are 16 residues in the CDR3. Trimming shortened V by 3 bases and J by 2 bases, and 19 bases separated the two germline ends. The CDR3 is CAWSGGGTGSNYGYTF. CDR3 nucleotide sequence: TGTGCCTGGAGCGGGGGGGGCACAGGGTCGAACTATGGCTACACCTTC.

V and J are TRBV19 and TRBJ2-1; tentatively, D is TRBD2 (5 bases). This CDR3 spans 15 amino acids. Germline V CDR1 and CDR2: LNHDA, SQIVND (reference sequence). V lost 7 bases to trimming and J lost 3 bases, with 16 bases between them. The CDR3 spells CASTMGLAVYNEQFF. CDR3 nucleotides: TGTGCCAGTACCATGGGCCTAGCAGTCTACAATGAGCAGTTCTTC.

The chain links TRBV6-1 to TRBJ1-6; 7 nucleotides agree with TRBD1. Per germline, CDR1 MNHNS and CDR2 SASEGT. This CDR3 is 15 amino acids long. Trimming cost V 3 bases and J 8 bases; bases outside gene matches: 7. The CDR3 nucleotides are TGTGCCAGCAGTGACATACAGGGGAGCGATTCACCCCTCCACTTT. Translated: CASSDIQGSDSPLHF.

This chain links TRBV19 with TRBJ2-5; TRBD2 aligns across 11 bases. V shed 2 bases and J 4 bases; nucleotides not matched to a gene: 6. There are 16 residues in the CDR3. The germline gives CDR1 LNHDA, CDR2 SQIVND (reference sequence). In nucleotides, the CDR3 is TGTGCCAGTAGTATAAAGTCCCTAGCGGGGGGAGAGACCCAGTACTTC. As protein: CASSIKSLAGGETQYF.

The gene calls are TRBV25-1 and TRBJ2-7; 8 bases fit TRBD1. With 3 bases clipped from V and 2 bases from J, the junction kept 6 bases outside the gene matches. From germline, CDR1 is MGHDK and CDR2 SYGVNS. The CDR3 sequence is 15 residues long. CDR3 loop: CASSDYRGVAYEQYF. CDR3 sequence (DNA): TGTGCCAGCAGTGATTACAGGGGGGTGGCCTACGAGCAGTACTTC.

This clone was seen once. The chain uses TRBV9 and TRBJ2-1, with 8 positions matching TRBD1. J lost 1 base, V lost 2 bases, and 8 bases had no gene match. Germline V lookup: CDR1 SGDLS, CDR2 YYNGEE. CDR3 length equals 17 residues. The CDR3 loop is CASSVDRQGFSYNEQFF. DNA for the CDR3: TGTGCCAGCAGCGTCGACCGACAGGGGTTTTCCTACAATGAGCAGTTCTTC. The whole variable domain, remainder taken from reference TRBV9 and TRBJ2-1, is DSGVTQTPKHLITATGQRVTLRCSPRSGDLSVYWYQQSLDQGLQFLIQYYNGEERAKGNILERFSAQQFPDLHSELNLSSLELGDSALYFCASSVDRQGFSYNEQFFGPGTRLTVL.

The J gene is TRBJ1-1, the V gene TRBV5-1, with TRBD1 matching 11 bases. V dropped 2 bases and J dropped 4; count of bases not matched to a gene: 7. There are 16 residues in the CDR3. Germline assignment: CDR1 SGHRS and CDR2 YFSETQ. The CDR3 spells CASSFQGQGVGTEAFF. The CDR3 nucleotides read TGCGCCAGCAGCTTCCAGGGACAGGGGGTGGGCACTGAAGCTTTCTTT.

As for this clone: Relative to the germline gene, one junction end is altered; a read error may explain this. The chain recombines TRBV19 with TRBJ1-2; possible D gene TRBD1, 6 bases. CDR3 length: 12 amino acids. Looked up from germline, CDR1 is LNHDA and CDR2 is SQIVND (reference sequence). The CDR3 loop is CASRIRGYGYTF. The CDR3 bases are TGTGCCAGTCGTATCAGGGGCTATGGCTACACCTTC.

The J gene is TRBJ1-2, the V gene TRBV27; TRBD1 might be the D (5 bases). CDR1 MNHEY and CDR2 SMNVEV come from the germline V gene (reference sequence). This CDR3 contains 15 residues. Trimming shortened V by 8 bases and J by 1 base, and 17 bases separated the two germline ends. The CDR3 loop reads CASRRGGKNNYGYTF. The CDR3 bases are TGTGCCAGCCGGAGGGGAGGGAAGAATAACTATGGCTACACCTTC.

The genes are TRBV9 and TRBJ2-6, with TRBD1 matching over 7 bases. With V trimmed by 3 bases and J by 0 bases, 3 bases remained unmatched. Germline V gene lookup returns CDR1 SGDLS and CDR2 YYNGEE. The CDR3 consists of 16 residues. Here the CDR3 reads CASSADRRSGANVLTF. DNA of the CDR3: TGTGCCAGCAGCGCGGACAGGCGCTCTGGGGCCAACGTCCTGACTTTC.

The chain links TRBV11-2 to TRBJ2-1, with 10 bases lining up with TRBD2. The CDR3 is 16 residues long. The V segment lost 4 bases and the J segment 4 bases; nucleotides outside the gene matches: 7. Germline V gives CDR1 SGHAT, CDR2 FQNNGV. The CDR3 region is CASSWPGLASYNEQFF. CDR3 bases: TGTGCCAGCAGCTGGCCGGGACTAGCGTCATACAATGAGCAGTTCTTC.

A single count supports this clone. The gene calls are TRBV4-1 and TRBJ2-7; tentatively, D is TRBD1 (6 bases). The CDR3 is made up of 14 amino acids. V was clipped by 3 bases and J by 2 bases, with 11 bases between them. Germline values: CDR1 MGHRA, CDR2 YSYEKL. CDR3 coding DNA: TGCGCCAGCAGCCACGGACAGAAGGCCTACGAGCAGTACTTC. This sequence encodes CASSHGQKAYEQYF.